These 11 T cell receptor beta chains were sequenced from one sample in a study of blood T cells in healthy people across ages. The use of a sample-barcoded 5' primer and a J-beta primer mix characterized a second PCR of about 7 to 12 cycles. Using its own MiXCR run on the 5' RACE reads, TCRdb lists one record per CDR3 protein. The table shows 630,000 or so distinct CDR3 sequences, with 32% occurring only once. Sequencing was performed on blood. All receptors derive from a woman aged 80 or over in good health.

This clonotype occurred many times. This chain uses TRBV7-8 with TRBJ2-7; D uncertain. V lost 1 base and J 3 bases, leaving 10 bases between the germline ends. The CDR3 extends over 14 amino acids. Germline values: CDR1 SGHVS, CDR2 FQNEAQ. Written as DNA, the CDR3 is TGTGCCAGCAGCTTAGAGGCAGACTTCTACGAGCAGTACTTC. Amino acids: CASSLEADFYEQYF.

This clonotype was detected many times. The chain combines TRBV6-5 with TRBJ1-2, with D tentatively TRBD1 (5 bases). The V and J ends lost 5 bases and 5 bases respectively, with 12 bases between them. Germline lookup yields CDR1 MNHEY and CDR2 SVGAGI. CDR3 length: 13 residues. The DNA for the CDR3 is TGTGCCAGCAGTCCAAAGGGGTATTATGGCTACACCTTC. Translated: CASSPKGYYGYTF.

As regards this clonotype: A much bigger clone sits one base away, suggesting this may be a read error. The chain uses TRBV7-2 and TRBJ2-1; 8 bases are shared with TRBD1. The CDR3 is 14 residues long. The V and J ends lost 5 bases and 13 bases, in that order; junction bases with no gene match: 13. Germline loops: CDR1 SGHTA, CDR2 FQGNSA. The CDR3 nucleotides are TGTGCCAGCAGCACCGACAGGGGAGGAGAGACCCAGTTCTTC. Translating gives CASSTDRGGETQFF.

This clonotype was observed at least ten times. The CDR3 nucleotides are TGCAGTGCTAGAGTTCCACAGGGCCCGCATGGCTACACCTTC. This gives the protein CSARVPQGPHGYTF. The chain combines TRBV20-1 with TRBJ1-2; possible D gene TRBD1, 6 bases. Germline V gene data show CDR1 as DFQATT and CDR2 as SNEGSKA (reference sequence). The CDR3 runs to 14 residues. The V end was cut by 1 base, the J end by 6 bases, with 15 bases between.

For this clonotype: Given a much more abundant clone one base away, this may be a read error. The chain uses TRBV15 and TRBJ1-2, with a weak D call TRBD1 (6 bases). The V end lost 1 base, the J end lost 3 bases, and 12 bases lay between the germline ends. This CDR3 has 15 residues. Per germline, CDR1 LNHNV and CDR2 YYDKDF (reference sequence). CDR3 sequence reads: CATSRGGRGDYGYTF. CDR3 in DNA: TGTGCCACCAGCAGAGGCGGCAGGGGTGACTATGGCTACACCTTC. Full variable domain (outside the CDR3, taken from reference TRBV15 and TRBJ1-2): DAMVIQNPRYQVTQFGKPVTLSCSQTLNHNVMYWYQQKSSQAPKLLFHYYDKDFNNEADTPDNFQSRRPNTSFCFLDIRSPGLGDTAMYLCATSRGGRGDYGYTFGSGTRLTVV.

This clonotype was picked up many times. The V and J genes are TRBV5-1 and TRBJ2-1; D is perhaps TRBD1 or TRBD2 (5 bases each). Trimming cost V 0 bases and J 10 bases, with 14 bases left between them. This CDR3 has 14 residues. The germline V gene encodes CDR1 SGHRS and CDR2 YFSETQ. DNA of the CDR3: TGCGCCAGCAGCTTGGAGGGACGAGCGCGAGAGCAGTTCTTC. Translation gives CASSLEGRAREQFF.

This clonotype was counted at least ten times. The V call is TRBV6-1, the J call TRBJ2-7; D unresolved. This CDR3 comprises 14 residues. Germline values: CDR1 MNHNS, CDR2 SASEGT. V was trimmed by 8 bases and J by 3 bases, leaving 17 bases between them. CDR3 loop: CASLGRQAFYEQYF. For the CDR3, the DNA is TGTGCCAGCTTGGGTAGACAAGCCTTCTACGAGCAGTACTTC.

This chain links TRBV14 with TRBJ1-1; D remains unclear. The CDR3 sequence is 13 residues long. Germline V gene lookup returns CDR1 SGHDN and CDR2 FVKESK. V was clipped by 1 base and J by 9 bases, with 12 bases between them. The CDR3 nucleotides read TGTGCCAGCAGCCAAGCGGCAAGTCTCAAAGCTTTCTTT. Translating it yields CASSQAASLKAFF.

The table lists this clonotype with many counts. The chain recombines TRBV20-1 with TRBJ2-3; D not certain. V was clipped by 3 bases and J by 2 bases, with 12 bases between them. Germline CDR1 and CDR2: DFQATT and SNEGSKA (reference sequence). This CDR3 comprises 14 residues. Here the CDR3 reads CSASSTGHTDTQYF. For the CDR3, the DNA is TGCAGTGCTAGTTCGACTGGCCACACAGATACGCAGTATTTT.

This clonotype has a count of ten or more. CDR3 residues: CASSSTASGGNNEQFF. The CDR3 DNA is TGTGCCAGCAGCTCAACAGCTAGCGGGGGGAATAATGAGCAGTTCTTC. This sequence joins TRBV7-9 and TRBJ2-1; 11 nucleotides align to TRBD2. CDR3 length: 16 amino acids. Germline V gene data show CDR1 as SEHNR and CDR2 as FQNEAQ (reference sequence). J gave up 7 bases and V 4 bases, and 9 bases lay outside the gene matches.

This clonotype showed up many times. CDR3 residues: CASSLKEGISYEQYF. CDR3 nucleotides: TGTGCCAGCAGCTTGAAGGAAGGGATCTCCTACGAGCAGTACTTC. V and J are TRBV5-5 and TRBJ2-7; D remains ambiguous. The length of the CDR3 is 15 residues. The ends were cut back, 1 base at V and 0 bases at J, with 11 bases in the middle. Germline-derived CDR1 and CDR2 are SGHKS and YYEKEE (reference sequence).